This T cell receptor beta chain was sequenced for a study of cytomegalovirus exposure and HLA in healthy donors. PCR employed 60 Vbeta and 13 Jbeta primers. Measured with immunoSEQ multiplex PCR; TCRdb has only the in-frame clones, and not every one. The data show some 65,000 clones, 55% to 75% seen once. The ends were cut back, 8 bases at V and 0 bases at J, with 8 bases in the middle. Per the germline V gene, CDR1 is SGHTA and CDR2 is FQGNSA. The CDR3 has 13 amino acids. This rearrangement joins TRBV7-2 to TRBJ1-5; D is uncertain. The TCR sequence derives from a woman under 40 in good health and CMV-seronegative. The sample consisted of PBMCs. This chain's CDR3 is CASSPYSNQPQHF. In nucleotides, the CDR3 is TGTGCCAGCTCCCCCTATAGCAATCAGCCCCAGCATTTT.